A selection of T cell receptor beta chains follows, all from one sample in a study of blood T cell repertoires in COVID-19. The assay was immunoSEQ multiplex PCR, and TCRdb's table has in-frame clones only and misses some. The sample holds about 12,000 clones, roughly nine tenths seen once. The sequenced sample consisted of peripheral blood. Every receptor here comes from a man aged 65-85 years with active COVID-19. Each CDR3 is given with its conserved first and last residue. A D gene is named only where the DNA matches it firmly. Expanded clones are given a class, and other clones once, few, many or no size at all.

abundance	v_gene	j_gene	d_gene	CDR3nt	CDR3aa
.	TRBV24-1	TRBJ2-1	TRBD2	TGTGCCACCAGTGGGATAGCGGGTCCTACAGAGCAGTTCTTC	CATSGIAGPTEQFF
.	TRBV18	TRBJ1-1	.	TGTGCCAGCTCACCGCCGAGTGGGGGCAGCACTGAAGCTTTCTTT	CASSPPSGGSTEAFF
.	TRBV4-2	TRBJ2-3	.	TGTGCCAGCAGCCACGCCTCGGCAGGGGGCACAGATACGCAGTATTTT	CASSHASAGGTDTQYF
.	TRBV24-1	TRBJ2-1	TRBD2	TGTGCCACCAGTGTTGGCGGGGGAAACAATGAGCAGTTCTTC	CATSVGGGNNEQFF
.	TRBV10-1	TRBJ2-1	TRBD2	TGCGCCAGCAGTCGTAGGCTAGCGGGGGCCGATGAGCAGTTCTTC	CASSRRLAGADEQFF
.	TRBV12-3/TRBV12-4	TRBJ1-2	.	TGTGCCAGCAGTTTAGGGGCGGGTGGCTACACCTTC	CASSLGAGGYTF
.	TRBV3-1/TRBV3-2	TRBJ1-4	TRBD1	TGTGCCAGCAGCTCACAGGGGACTTATGAAAAACTGTTTTTT	CASSSQGTYEKLFF
once	TRBV7-9	TRBJ2-7	.	TGTGCCAGCAGTCCCGGGACATACTACGAGCAGTACTTC	CASSPGTYYEQYF
.	TRBV6-2/TRBV6-3	TRBJ2-7	TRBD2	TGTGCCAGCAGTTACCCGGGACTAGCAGCTGGCGAGCAGTACTTC	CASSYPGLAAGEQYF
.	TRBV5-1	TRBJ1-1	.	TGCGCCAGCAGCTTGGACCGACCAGGGGTGACTGAAGCTTTCTTT	CASSLDRPGVTEAFF
.	TRBV6-5	TRBJ2-5	TRBD2	TGTGCCTGCCGGACTAGCGGGAGAGAGACCCAGTACTTC	CACRTSGRETQYF
.	TRBV2	TRBJ2-2	.	TGTGCCAGCAGACCCCAGGCCGGGGAGCTGTTTTTT	CASRPQAGELFF
few	TRBV25-1	TRBJ2-7	.	TGTGCCAGCAGTAGGCGGGACTTTAGCTCCTACGAGCAGTACTTC	CASSRRDFSSYEQYF
.	TRBV6-5	TRBJ2-2	.	TGTGCCAGCAGTTACTCTATCGGAGTCGAGGAGCTGTTTTTT	CASSYSIGVEELFF
few	TRBV6-5	TRBJ1-5	TRBD1	TGTGCCAGCACCCTAGGGACAGGGGGCGGTCAGCCCCAGCATTTT	CASTLGTGGGQPQHF
.	TRBV18	TRBJ1-2	.	TGTGCCAGCTCACCAGGGGCGGACAACTATGGCTACACCTTC	CASSPGADNYGYTF
.	TRBV2	TRBJ1-2	TRBD1	TGTGCCAGCAGCGGGGGACAGCGACTTAGCTACACCTTC	CASSGGQRLSYTF
.	TRBV5-8	TRBJ1-5	.	TGTGCCAGCAGCTTGACATTCGGGCAGCCCCAGCATTTT	CASSLTFGQPQHF
.	TRBV19	TRBJ1-1	TRBD1	TGTGCCACGACAGGGTATTCTACGAACACTGAAGCTTTCTTT	CATTGYSTNTEAFF
.	TRBV6-6	TRBJ1-1	TRBD1	TGTGCCAGCAGTTCGACAGGGGACCAAACTGAAGCTTTCTTT	CASSSTGDQTEAFF
.	TRBV9	TRBJ1-3	.	TGTGCCAGCAGCACCCCTAATCGCGGAAACACCATATATTTT	CASSTPNRGNTIYF
.	TRBV9	TRBJ2-7	TRBD2	TGTGCCAGCAGCGTAGGCGGGAGGCAGAACGAGCAGTACTTC	CASSVGGRQNEQYF
.	TRBV30	TRBJ1-1	TRBD1	TGTGCCTGGAGACCCACGGTACAGGGGGGTAGGACTGAAGCTTTCTTT	CAWRPTVQGGRTEAFF
.	TRBV21-1	TRBJ1-3	.	TGTGCCAGCAGAAGGGAGAAAAACACCATATATTTT	CASRREKNTIYF
.	TRBV5-1	TRBJ1-3	.	TGCGCCAGCAGCTTGACAGGCTTCTCTGGAGACACCATATATTTT	CASSLTGFSGDTIYF
.	TRBV11-1	TRBJ2-1	TRBD2	TGTGCCAGCAGCTTAGCGCTACTAGCGAGGAATGAGCAGTTCTTC	CASSLALLARNEQFF
few	TRBV25-1	TRBJ1-3	TRBD1	TGTGCCAGCAGTGAACAGGGGGCGAACACCATATATTTT	CASSEQGANTIYF
.	TRBV6-5	TRBJ2-1	TRBD2	TGTGCCAGCACCGGACTAGCCTACAATGAGCAGTTCTTC	CASTGLAYNEQFF
.	TRBV7-2	TRBJ2-1	TRBD2	TGTGCCAGCAGCTCCCCGCCACTAGCGGGAGATATCAATGAGCAGTTCTTC	CASSSPPLAGDINEQFF
.	TRBV4-3	TRBJ2-1	TRBD2	TGCGCCAGCAGCCAAGAGGGCCAGCGGGGGTCCTACAATGAGCAGTTCTTC	CASSQEGQRGSYNEQFF
.	TRBV18	TRBJ2-3	.	TGTGCCAGCTCACCCGGTCAGGGGAGTAGTGTTATGGGAGATACGCAGTATTTT	CASSPGQGSSVMGDTQYF
.	TRBV6-1	TRBJ1-2	TRBD1	TGTGCCAGCAGTGAAGTACGCGGCAGGGGGGTCTATGGCTACACCTTC	CASSEVRGRGVYGYTF
.	TRBV18	TRBJ2-3	TRBD2	TGTGCCAGCTCACCGGGACTAGCGGGAGGGAGCACAGATACGCAGTATTTT	CASSPGLAGGSTDTQYF
.	TRBV29-1	TRBJ2-7	.	TGCAGCGTTGAAGCCTCAACAGGGTACGAGCAGTACTTC	CSVEASTGYEQYF
once	TRBV3-1/TRBV3-2	TRBJ2-3	TRBD1	TGTGCCAGCAGCCGAATGGGACAGAAGATCAGCACAGATACGCAGTATTTT	CASSRMGQKISTDTQYF